The source of this TCR beta chain is a study of blood T cell repertoires in COVID-19. Study summary: Acute and convalescent COVID-19 samples came from the United States, Italy and Spain. PBMCs, B-cell-depleted T cells, or T cells were the source of the cDNA or gDNA that made up the material.

Original data processing: Amplifying reference gene primers gave estimates of nucleated cell counts. The assay was immunoSEQ multiplex PCR, and TCRdb's table has in-frame clones only and misses some. From that table come the V and J calls and clone size; the DNA was used to work out D and trimming. Of about 210,000 clones in the sample, 83% were seen once. The germline CDR1 and CDR2 sequences are SQVTM and ANQGSEA. V was cut by 2 bases and J by 0 bases, with 13 bases left in between. The CDR3 runs 15 residues. The sample was peripheral blood. The sequence was collected from a woman between 45 and 65 years old with acute or convalescent COVID-19. This rearrangement joins TRBV29-1 to TRBJ1-1; D remains ambiguous. The CDR3 nucleotides are TGCAGCGTTGAATCCCGGAGCGGGGTGAACACTGAAGCTTTCTTT. It is translated as CSVESRSGVNTEAFF.